One TCR beta chain is described in this entry. Other DNA variants within this sample encode the same CDR3. This sample stems from a study of blood T cell repertoires in COVID-19. Recovered status applied to Cohort 3 donors who had two consecutive negative PCRs. It also applied to those with clearance or with symptom resolution. The repertoire was sequenced with immunoSEQ multiplex PCR; TCRdb's copy has only in-frame clones and lacks some. The sample shows 200,000 or so clones, less than 90% of them seen only once. The CDR3 length is 14 residues. The ends lost 5 bases at V and 4 bases at J; junction bases unmatched: 3. Germline V gene lookup returns CDR1 ENHRY and CDR2 SYGVKD.

The rearrangement links TRBV10-3 to TRBJ2-7; 12 bases fit TRBD1. The sequencing sample was made of PBMCs or T cells enriched from blood (not recorded which). The receptor's source is a woman in her twenties or thirties who had recovered from COVID-19. The CDR3 sequence: CAISPGQGAYEQYF. DNA of the CDR3: TGTGCCATCAGTCCGGGACAGGGGGCTTACGAGCAGTACTTC.